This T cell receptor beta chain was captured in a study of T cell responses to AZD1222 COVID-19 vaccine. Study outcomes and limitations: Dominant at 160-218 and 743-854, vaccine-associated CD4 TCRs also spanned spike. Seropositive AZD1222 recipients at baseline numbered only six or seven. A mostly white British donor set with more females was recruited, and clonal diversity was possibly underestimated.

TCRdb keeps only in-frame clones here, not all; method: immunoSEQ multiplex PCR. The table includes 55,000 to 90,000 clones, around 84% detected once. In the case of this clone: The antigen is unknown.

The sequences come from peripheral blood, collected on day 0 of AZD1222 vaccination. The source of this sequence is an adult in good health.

The CDR3 spells CASSSSQGTEAFF. CDR3 in DNA: TGTGCCAGCAGTTCGTCGCAGGGAACTGAAGCTTTCTTT. The rearrangement joins TRBV28 to TRBJ1-1; a weak D match, TRBD1 (5 bases). Looked up from germline, CDR1 is MDHEN and CDR2 is SYDVKM. CDR3 size: 13 residues. Trimming removed 4 bases from V and 5 bases from J, with 11 bases in between. Looking up the rest from reference TRBV28 and TRBJ1-1 gives the full variable domain: DVKVTQSSRYLVKRTGEKVFLECVQDMDHENMFWYRQDPGLGLRLIYFSYDVKMKEKGDIPEGYSVSREKKERFSLILESASTNQTSMYLCASSSSQGTEAFFGQGTRLTVV.